This is a list of T cell receptor beta chains from one sample in a study of control samples from healthy donors and cancer patients. The method was immunoSEQ multiplex PCR; TCRdb's version includes in-frame clones alone and lacks a portion of them. The sample consists of approximately 170,000 clones, 92% of them appearing once. Sample: blood. Receptors were obtained from a woman between 25 and 40 years old in good health. Both conserved end residues are trimmed from each CDR3.

V gene	J gene	CDR3 protein
TRBV27	TRBJ2-3	ASSLFVLAGGNTDTQY
TRBV12-3/TRBV12-4	TRBJ1-6	ASRGDNSPLH
TRBV2	TRBJ2-5	ASSPEETQY
TRBV30	TRBJ2-4	AWSIQGKNIQY
TRBV5-4	TRBJ2-7	ASSSGTSGRRQY
TRBV29-1	TRBJ1-1	SAGTGLPEAF
TRBV6-2/TRBV6-3	TRBJ1-2	ASSYIRDSYGYT
TRBV9	TRBJ1-6	ASSVDLGANSPLH
TRBV20-1	TRBJ2-1	SASQGRGYNEQF
TRBV30	TRBJ2-5	AWDTGTRQETQY
TRBV20-1	TRBJ2-7	SAGGLAGLYEQY
TRBV7-9	TRBJ1-1	ASSWGTGTPFKEAF
TRBV5-1	TRBJ2-1	ASSPMLSGTPHNEQF
TRBV5-1	TRBJ2-5	ASSQGPQETQY
TRBV27	TRBJ2-2	ASSLPGHPSGTGELF
TRBV11-2	TRBJ2-7	ASSLGKTTEEY
TRBV27	TRBJ2-6	ASRGASGRQVGGANVLT
TRBV7-9	TRBJ2-1	AWDPQGSYNEQF
TRBV28	TRBJ2-3	ASSQWTSGRSDTQY
TRBV2	TRBJ1-3	ASSYSRAGNTIY
TRBV28	TRBJ1-5	ASSLPEGSNQPQH
TRBV2	TRBJ1-5	ASRTTGASNQPQH
TRBV9	TRBJ2-3	ASSAHLGTSTDTQY
TRBV18	TRBJ1-2	ASSPVRTATNYGYT
TRBV5-1	TRBJ1-2	ASSLVGTANYGYT
TRBV2	TRBJ2-5	ASRVEETQY
TRBV14	TRBJ2-1	ASSQDRGSYNEQF
TRBV5-6	TRBJ2-1	ASSPRTSGRALGNEQF
TRBV28	TRBJ2-5	ASSSGTGLLQETQY
TRBV5-1	TRBJ1-2	ASSPRTGANYGYT
TRBV7-2	TRBJ2-1	ASSIYRGGEQF
TRBV5-5	TRBJ2-7	ASSPGQGAYEQY
TRBV9	TRBJ1-6	ASSAESHPLH
TRBV4-1	TRBJ2-6	ASSQEEGTGANVLT
TRBV5-4	TRBJ2-7	ASSLWGTGGWDEQY
TRBV15	TRBJ2-7	ATSRPKLAGGTYEQY
TRBV24-1	TRBJ1-5	ATSKAGTRNQPQH
TRBV10-3	TRBJ1-4	AISPGGEKLF
TRBV5-6	TRBJ2-7	ASSLGFSGNYEQY
TRBV29-1	TRBJ2-5	SVKGPGQETQY
TRBV5-1	TRBJ1-2	ASSSTGGEGYT
TRBV28	TRBJ1-4	ATGGWEKLF
TRBV6-1	TRBJ2-4	ASSEAYSSRPY
TRBV5-1	TRBJ2-1	ASSLDRKGNAQF
TRBV7-2	TRBJ1-5	ASSLSRGSQPQH
TRBV6-5	TRBJ1-3	ASSSSEKGAGNTIY
TRBV28	TRBJ1-4	ASSFGAGGEKLF
TRBV23-1	TRBJ2-1	ASSQAKDEQF
TRBV29-1	TRBJ2-3	SVEAGVGTDTQY
TRBV4-3	TRBJ2-5	ASSQGVGPRETQY
TRBV29-1	TRBJ2-7	SVEEDLGGYEQY
TRBV12-3/TRBV12-4	TRBJ2-1	ASSQGAEQF
TRBV6-5	TRBJ1-4	ASSSLSGREKLF